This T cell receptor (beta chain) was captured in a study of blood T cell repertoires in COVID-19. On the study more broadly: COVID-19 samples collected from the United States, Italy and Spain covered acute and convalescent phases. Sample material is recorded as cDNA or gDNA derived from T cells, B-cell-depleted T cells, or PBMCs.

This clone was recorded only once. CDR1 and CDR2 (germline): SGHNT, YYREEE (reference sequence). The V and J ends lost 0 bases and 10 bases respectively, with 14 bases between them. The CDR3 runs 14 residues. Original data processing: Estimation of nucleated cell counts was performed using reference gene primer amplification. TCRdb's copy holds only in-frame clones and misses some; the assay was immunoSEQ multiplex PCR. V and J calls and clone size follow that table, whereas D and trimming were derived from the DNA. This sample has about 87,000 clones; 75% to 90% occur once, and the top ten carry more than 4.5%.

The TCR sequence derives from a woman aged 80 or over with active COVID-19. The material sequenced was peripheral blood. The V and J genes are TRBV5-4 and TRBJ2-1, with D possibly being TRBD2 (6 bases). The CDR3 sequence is CASSLVLAAGEQFF. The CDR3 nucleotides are TGTGCCAGCAGCTTGGTACTAGCCGCCGGAGAGCAGTTCTTC.